Sequencing of this T cell receptor beta chain was carried out in a study of T cell responses to AZD1222 COVID-19 vaccine. Germline loops: CDR1 SGHRS, CDR2 YFSETQ. V lost 2 bases and J lost 4, with 9 bases in between. The CDR3 is 13 residues long. The repertoire was sequenced with immunoSEQ multiplex PCR; TCRdb's copy has only in-frame clones and lacks some. The sample has roughly 150,000 clones, approximately 91% seen once; the top ten hold about 1.6%. As to this clone: Its specificity is not known.

The study, taken as a whole, reports: Compared with day 0, the breadth and depth of the Spike-specific TCR repertoire rose significantly after two doses of AZD1222. Sampling that yielded the repertoires occurred only after the peak T cell response.

It was second doses at about 4 or about 12 weeks that were pooled. The clonotype originates from an adult who received the AZD1222 COVID-19 vaccine. The J gene is TRBJ2-5, the V gene TRBV5-1; D is undetermined. The sequencing here drew on peripheral blood, taken 28 days after the second AZD1222 dose. CDR3 loop: CASSFMLGETQYF. CDR3 nucleotides: TGCGCCAGCAGCTTCATGTTGGGAGAGACCCAGTACTTC.